One and the same sample provided the 6 T cell receptor beta chains below, sequenced in a study of blood T cell repertoires in COVID-19. Repertoires were generated with immunoSEQ multiplex PCR, while TCRdb's copy carries only in-frame clones and drops some. The profile covers about 260,000 clones, with approximately 92% appearing a single time and roughly 2.3% taken by the ten largest. The material sequenced was PBMCs or T cells enriched from blood (not recorded which). These receptors originate from a woman younger than 35 who had recovered from COVID-19.

The rearrangement joins TRBV6-5 to TRBJ2-5, with 8 bases that match TRBD1. V gave up 5 bases and J gave up 5 bases; unmatched junction bases: 7. Germline V gene data show CDR1 as MNHEY and CDR2 as SVGAGI. CDR3 length: 14 residues. CDR3 amino acids: CASSRGQGPETQYF. Written as DNA, the CDR3 is TGTGCCAGCAGTCGCGGACAGGGACCGGAGACCCAGTACTTC.

This clone occurred once. The chain joins TRBV30 to TRBJ2-1, with D possibly being TRBD2 (5 bases). The germline V gene has CDR1 GTSNPN and CDR2 SVGIG (reference sequence). Trimming took 0 bases from V and 8 from J, leaving 8 bases between them. CDR3 length equals 12 residues. The CDR3 DNA is TGTGCCTGGAGTGTCACTAGATATGAGCAGTTCTTC. Translation: CAWSVTRYEQFF.

The chain carries TRBV5-4 and TRBJ1-6; D not certain. Per the germline V gene, CDR1 is SGHNT and CDR2 is YYREEE (reference sequence). V lost 5 bases and J lost 5, with 11 bases in between. The CDR3 runs to 14 residues. The CDR3 region is CASSTPGNNSPLHF. CDR3 bases: TGTGCCAGCAGTACGCCCGGGAATAATTCACCCCTCCACTTT.

The chain couples TRBV28 to TRBJ2-5; a possible D gene is TRBD1 (5 bases). Germline values: CDR1 MDHEN, CDR2 SYDVKM. The ends were cut back, 2 bases at V and 4 bases at J, with 17 bases in the middle. This CDR3 is 16 amino acids long. CDR3 DNA sequence: TGTGCCAGCAGTTTACCTATCGCAGGTGGGGCAGAGACCCAGTACTTC. Its translation: CASSLPIAGGAETQYF.

This rearrangement joins TRBV2 to TRBJ1-6; D call uncertain. V lost 2 bases and J 7 bases, leaving 9 bases between the germline ends. Germline V gene sequence: CDR1 SNHLY, CDR2 FYNNEI. The CDR3 sequence is 14 residues long. The CDR3 here is CASSERQANSPLHF. For the CDR3, the DNA is TGTGCCAGCAGTGAAAGGCAGGCCAATTCACCCCTCCACTTT.

The V gene is TRBV7-9, the J gene TRBJ2-5, with 7 bases aligning to TRBD1. Unmatched junction bases numbered 5, after V lost 3 bases and J lost 10 bases. This CDR3 is built from 12 residues. Germline V CDR1 and CDR2: SEHNR, FQNEAQ (reference sequence). The CDR3 is CASSFGTEDQYF. CDR3 coding DNA: TGTGCCAGCAGCTTTGGGACAGAGGACCAGTACTTC.